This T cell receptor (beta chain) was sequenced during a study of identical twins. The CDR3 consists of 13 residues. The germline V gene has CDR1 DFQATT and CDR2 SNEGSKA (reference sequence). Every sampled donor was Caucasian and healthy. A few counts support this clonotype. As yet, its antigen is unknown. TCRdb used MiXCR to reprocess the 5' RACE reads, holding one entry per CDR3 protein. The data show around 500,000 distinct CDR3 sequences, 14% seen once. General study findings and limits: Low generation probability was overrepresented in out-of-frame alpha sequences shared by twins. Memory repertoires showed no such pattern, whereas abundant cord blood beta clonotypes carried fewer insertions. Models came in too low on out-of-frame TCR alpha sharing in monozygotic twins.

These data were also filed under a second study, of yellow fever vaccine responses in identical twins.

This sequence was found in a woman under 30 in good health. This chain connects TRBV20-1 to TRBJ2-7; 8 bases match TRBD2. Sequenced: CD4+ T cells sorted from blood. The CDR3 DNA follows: TGCAGCTGTCAGGCGGGGGGTTCCTACGAGCAGTACTTC. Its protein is CSCQAGGSYEQYF.